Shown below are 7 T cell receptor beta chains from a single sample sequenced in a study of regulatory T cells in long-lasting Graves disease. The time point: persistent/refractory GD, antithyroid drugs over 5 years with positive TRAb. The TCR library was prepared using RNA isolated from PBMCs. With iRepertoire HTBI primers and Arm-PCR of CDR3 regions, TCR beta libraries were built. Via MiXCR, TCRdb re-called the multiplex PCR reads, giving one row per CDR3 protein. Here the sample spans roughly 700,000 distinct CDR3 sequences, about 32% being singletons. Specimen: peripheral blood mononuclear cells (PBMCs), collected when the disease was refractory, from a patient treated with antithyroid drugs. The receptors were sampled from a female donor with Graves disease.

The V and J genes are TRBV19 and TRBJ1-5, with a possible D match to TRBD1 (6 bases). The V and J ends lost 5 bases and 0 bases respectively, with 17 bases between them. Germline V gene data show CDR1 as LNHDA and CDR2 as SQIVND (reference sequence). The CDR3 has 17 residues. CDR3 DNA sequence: TGTGCCAGTAGTTCTCTGGACAGTCGATATAGCAATCAGCCCCAGCATTTT. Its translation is CASSSLDSRYSNQPQHF.

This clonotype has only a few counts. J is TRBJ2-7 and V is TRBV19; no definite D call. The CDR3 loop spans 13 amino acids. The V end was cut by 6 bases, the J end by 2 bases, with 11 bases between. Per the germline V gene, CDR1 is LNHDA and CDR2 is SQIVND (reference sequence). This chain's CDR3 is CASSLTPTYEQYF. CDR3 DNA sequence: TGTGCCAGTAGCCTTACTCCAACCTACGAGCAGTACTTC.

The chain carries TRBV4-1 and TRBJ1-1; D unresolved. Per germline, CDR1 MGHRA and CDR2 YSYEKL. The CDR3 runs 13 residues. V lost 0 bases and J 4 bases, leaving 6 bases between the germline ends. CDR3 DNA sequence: TGCGCCAGCAGCCAAGATGAGGGCACTGAAGCTTTCTTT. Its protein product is CASSQDEGTEAFF.

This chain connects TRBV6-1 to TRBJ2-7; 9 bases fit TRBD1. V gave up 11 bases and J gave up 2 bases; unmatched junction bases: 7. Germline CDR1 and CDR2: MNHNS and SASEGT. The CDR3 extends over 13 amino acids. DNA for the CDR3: TGTGCCTCCCGGGACAGGGTTACCTACGAGCAGTACTTC. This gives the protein CASRDRVTYEQYF.

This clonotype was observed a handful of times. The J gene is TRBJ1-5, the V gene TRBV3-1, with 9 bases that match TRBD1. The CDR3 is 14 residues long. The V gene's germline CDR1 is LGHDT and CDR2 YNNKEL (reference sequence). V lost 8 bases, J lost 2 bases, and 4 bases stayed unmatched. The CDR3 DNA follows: TGTGCCAGCGCCAGGGACAGGGGCAATCAGCCCCAGCATTTT. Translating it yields CASARDRGNQPQHF.

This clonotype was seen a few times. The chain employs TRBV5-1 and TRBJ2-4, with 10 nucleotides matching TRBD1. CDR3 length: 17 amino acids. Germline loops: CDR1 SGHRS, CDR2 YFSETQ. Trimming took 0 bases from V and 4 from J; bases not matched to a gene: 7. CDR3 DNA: TGCGCCAGCAGCTTGGGTGCGGGACAGGGGAGTAAAAACATTCAGTACTTC. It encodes CASSLGAGQGSKNIQYF.

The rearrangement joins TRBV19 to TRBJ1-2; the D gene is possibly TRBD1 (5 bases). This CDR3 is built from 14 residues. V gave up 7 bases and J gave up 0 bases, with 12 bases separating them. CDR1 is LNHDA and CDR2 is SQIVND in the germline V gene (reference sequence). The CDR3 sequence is CASIAGSTNYGYTF. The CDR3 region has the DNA TGTGCCAGTATCGCAGGGTCTACTAACTATGGCTACACCTTC.